This TCR beta chain derives from a study of T cells in Graves' hyperthyroidism and ophthalmopathy. CDR1 and CDR2 from the germline V gene are LGHNA and YNFKEQ. Losses at the gene ends were 2 bases for V and 9 bases for J; bases not matched to a gene: 4. This CDR3 region has 14 residues. RNA transcripts yielded amplified TCR beta CDR3 regions. The TCR CDR3 first-round RT-PCR relied on the HTBI primer set. TCRdb analysed the multiplex PCR reads with MiXCR anew, one entry per CDR3 protein. Altogether more than 650,000 distinct CDR3 sequences are present, 13% to 15% being singletons, with the ten largest covering roughly a tenth. The authors obtained PBMCs from roughly 10 ml of fresh peripheral blood.

The sample comprised blood. The source of this sequence is a woman aged 18-29 years with Graves' hyperthyroidism. The chain uses TRBV4-2 and TRBJ1-5, with TRBD1 matching 10 bases. The CDR3 bases are TGTGCCAGCAGCCAACCGGGACAGGGGCCGCCCCAGCATTTT. It yields the protein CASSQPGQGPPQHF.